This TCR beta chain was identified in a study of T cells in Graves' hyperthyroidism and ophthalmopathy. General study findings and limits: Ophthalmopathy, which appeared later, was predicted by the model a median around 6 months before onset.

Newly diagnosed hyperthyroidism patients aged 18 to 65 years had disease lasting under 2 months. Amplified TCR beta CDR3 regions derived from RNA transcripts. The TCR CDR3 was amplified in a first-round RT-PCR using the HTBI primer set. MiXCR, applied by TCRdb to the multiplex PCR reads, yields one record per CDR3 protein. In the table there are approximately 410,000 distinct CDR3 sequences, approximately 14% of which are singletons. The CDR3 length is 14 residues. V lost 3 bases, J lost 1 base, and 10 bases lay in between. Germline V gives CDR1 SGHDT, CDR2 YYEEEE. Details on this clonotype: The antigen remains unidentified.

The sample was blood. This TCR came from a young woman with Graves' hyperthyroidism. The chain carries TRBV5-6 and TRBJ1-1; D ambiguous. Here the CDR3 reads CASSSYLGNTEAFF. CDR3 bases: TGTGCCAGCAGCTCGTACCTAGGGAACACTGAAGCTTTCTTT.